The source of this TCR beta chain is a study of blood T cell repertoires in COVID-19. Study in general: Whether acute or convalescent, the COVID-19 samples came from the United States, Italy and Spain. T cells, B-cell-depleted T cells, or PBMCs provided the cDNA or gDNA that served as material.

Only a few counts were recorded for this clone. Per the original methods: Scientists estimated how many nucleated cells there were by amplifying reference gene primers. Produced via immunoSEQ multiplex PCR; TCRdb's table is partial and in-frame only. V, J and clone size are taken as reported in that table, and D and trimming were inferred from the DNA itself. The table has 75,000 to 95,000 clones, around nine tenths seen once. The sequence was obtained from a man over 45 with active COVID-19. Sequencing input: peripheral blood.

In DNA form, the CDR3 reads TGTGCCAGCAGCCCGGACAATACTGGAAACACCATATATTTT. This sequence encodes CASSPDNTGNTIYF. The rearrangement uses TRBV7-3 and TRBJ1-3; perhaps TRBD1 as D (5 bases). Trimming cost V 5 bases and J 2 bases, with 10 bases left between them. The CDR3 sequence is 14 residues long. Looked up from germline, CDR1 is SGHTA and CDR2 is FQGTGA.